The clone carrying this T cell receptor beta chain came up once. The record originates from a study of blood T cell repertoires in COVID-19. About the research overall: Spain, Italy and the United States supplied samples that represented acute and convalescent COVID-19.

The length of the CDR3 is 12 residues. Germline V gene data show CDR1 as MNHEY and CDR2 as SVGEGT. Between the trimmed V and J ends, which lost 4 bases and 7 bases, there was a span of 10 bases. Per the authors' pipeline: Estimates of nucleated cell counts were drawn from the amplification of reference gene primers. Some clones are missing from TCRdb's copy, which holds only in-frame ones; the method was immunoSEQ multiplex PCR. That table furnishes V, J and clone size, whereas the DNA furnished D and trimming. The table lists some 90,000 clones, 70% to 90% of them singletons. The chain has TRBV6-2 or TRBV6-3 and TRBJ1-1; unclear D gene. Material for sequencing was peripheral blood. This sequence originates from a woman aged 55-70 years with COVID-19, enrolled during active disease. CDR3 protein: CASSFPVLEAFF. The DNA of the CDR3 is TGTGCCAGCAGTTTTCCGGTGCTTGAAGCTTTCTTT.